The clone carrying this T cell receptor (beta chain) was recorded many times. The sample comes from a study of blood T cells in healthy people across ages. CDR1 DFQATT and CDR2 SNEGSKA come from the germline V gene (reference sequence). J lost 1 base, V lost 5 bases, and 3 bases had no gene match. This CDR3 spans 15 amino acids. Per-sample PBMC isolation yielded at least 6.5 million cells. A second roughly 6 to 12 cycle PCR used barcoded and J-beta primers. TCRdb processed the 5' RACE reads anew with MiXCR; each CDR3 protein has one entry. The repertoire includes more than 900,000 distinct CDR3 sequences, 25% to 30% of them detected once, and about 9.4% sits in the top ten. The sample also formed part of further work on T cells of mothers and their children. That report adds: Samples were obtained from a few healthy Caucasian mothers and their six children.

The sequencing input was blood. The gene calls are TRBV20-1 and TRBJ2-3; the match to TRBD2 covers 13 bases. This TCR came from a woman aged 40-49 years in good health. The chain's CDR3 is CSAGGTSGGTDTQYF. The CDR3 nucleotides read TGCAGTGCTGGGGGGACTAGCGGGGGCACAGATACGCAGTATTTT.